Below, 24 T cell receptor beta chains from the same sample are listed, as sequenced in a study of blood T cells in healthy people across ages. Combining a sample-barcoded 5' primer with a J-beta primer mix, a second PCR ran for roughly 7 to 12 cycles. MiXCR was run by TCRdb on the 5' RACE reads, yielding one entry per CDR3 protein. The data contain about 720,000 distinct CDR3 sequences, approximately 21% of them seen just once; the ten biggest clones take up roughly a fifth. Sequencing input: blood. The receptors stem from a man aged 70-80 years in good health.

This clonotype was counted many times. The chain employs TRBV11-2 and TRBJ1-1; 12 nucleotides align to TRBD1. The CDR3 is 19 residues long. V dropped 5 bases and J dropped 1; count of bases not matched to a gene: 14. Germline values: CDR1 SGHAT, CDR2 FQNNGV. The CDR3 spells CASSPGWGTGGDRNTEAFF. The CDR3 DNA reads as TGTGCCAGCAGCCCCGGGTGGGGGACAGGGGGCGACCGGAACACTGAAGCTTTCTTT.

The chain recombines TRBV20-1 with TRBJ2-7; the D call may be TRBD1 or TRBD2 (6 bases each). CDR1 is DFQATT, CDR2 SNEGSKA, per germline (reference sequence). The CDR3 is made up of 17 amino acids. The V and J ends lost 3 bases and 2 bases respectively, with 23 bases between them. Written as DNA, the CDR3 is TGCAGTGCTAGGGGGGGCATTGCTGGACGAGGGACCTACGAGCAGTACTTC. Translating gives CSARGGIAGRGTYEQYF.

The rearrangement links TRBV27 to TRBJ1-2; TRBD1 agrees at 10 bases. The CDR3 spans 15 residues. V lost 3 bases and J lost 6; bases outside the gene matches: 7. Germline-derived CDR1 and CDR2 are MNHEY and SMNVEV (reference sequence). CDR3 bases: TGTGCCAGCAGTTTTCAAGGGACAGGGGACGATGGCTACACCTTC. This sequence encodes CASSFQGTGDDGYTF.

Only a few counts were recorded for this clonotype. V usage is TRBV7-7 and J usage is TRBJ2-1; no reliable D call. The CDR3 runs 16 residues. The V end lost 2 bases, the J end lost 4 bases, and 15 bases lay between the germline ends. Per the germline V gene, CDR1 is SSHAT and CDR2 is FNYEAQ (reference sequence). CDR3 nucleotide sequence: TGTGCCAGCAGCTTAAGGCAAAAAGTTCCGTACAATGAGCAGTTCTTC. Protein sequence: CASSLRQKVPYNEQFF. Full variable domain (missing parts from reference TRBV7-7 and TRBJ2-1): GAGVSQSPRYKVTKRGQDVTLRCDPISSHATLYWYQQALGQGPEFLTYFNYEAQPDKSGLPSDRFSAERPEGSISTLTIQRTEQRDSAMYRCASSLRQKVPYNEQFFGPGTRLTVL.

This clonotype was counted between two and nine times. This chain joins TRBV27 and TRBJ2-1, with unresolved D. Trimming removed 0 bases at V and 5 bases at J, with 11 bases between. The germline CDR1 and CDR2 sequences are MNHEY and SMNVEV (reference sequence). The CDR3 is made up of 15 amino acids. The CDR3 DNA sequence: TGTGCCAGCAGTTTATCTCGGGTTGACCACAATGAGCAGTTCTTC. This encodes CASSLSRVDHNEQFF.

The chain uses TRBV28 and TRBJ2-7; D gene uncertain. The germline V gene encodes CDR1 MDHEN and CDR2 SYDVKM. The CDR3 has 13 residues. Trimming removed 7 bases from V and 2 bases from J, with 12 bases in between. CDR3 region: CASTQTLPYEQYF. The DNA for the CDR3 is TGTGCCAGCACCCAAACACTACCCTACGAGCAGTACTTC.

The chain combines TRBV6-5 with TRBJ2-1; 8 bases line up with TRBD1. CDR1 MNHEY and CDR2 SVGAGI come from the germline V gene. V lost 5 bases and J lost 6; bases outside the gene matches: 6. CDR3 length: 14 residues. DNA for the CDR3: TGTGCCAGCAGTGCATCCCAGGGGGCCAATGAGCAGTTCTTC. Protein: CASSASQGANEQFF.

On this clonotype: The limits of the CDR3 on the DNA are not certain, so only TCRdb's listed CDR3 is given. The chain couples TRBV6-2 or TRBV6-3 to TRBJ1-2; the table's D call, TRBD1, has no DNA check behind it. The CDR3 sequence runs 14 residues, both termini included. Germline CDR1 MNHEY, CDR2 SVGEGT. The CDR3 loop is CASSGQGFGNGYTF.

The chain is built from TRBV5-4 and TRBJ2-3; D is undetermined. The closer fit of TRBJ1-5 to the DNA end suggests the J call may be wrong. Looked up from germline, CDR1 is SGHNT and CDR2 is YYREEE (reference sequence). The CDR3 contains 16 residues. CDR3 DNA: TGTGCCAGCAGCTCCCAGCGGCGGGAGGGCTCAGATACGCAGCATTTT. Encoded protein: CASSSQRREGSDTQHF.

The gene calls are TRBV5-5 and TRBJ2-1; D remains unclear. The last part of the DNA fits TRBJ2-7 better; the J call may be wrong. The germline V gene has CDR1 SGHKS and CDR2 YYEKEE (reference sequence). The CDR3 is made up of 15 amino acids. In DNA, the CDR3 is TGTGCCAGCAGTCCCGTTGCGCACGTCTCCTACGAGCAGTACGTC. This codes for CASSPVAHVSYEQYV.

At least ten counts were recorded for this clonotype. This chain joins TRBV10-3 and TRBJ2-1; 7 bases align to TRBD2. The length of the CDR3 is 16 residues. V lost 6 bases to trimming and J lost 2 bases; unmatched junction nucleotides: 10. The germline V gene encodes CDR1 ENHRY and CDR2 SYGVKD. The DNA of the CDR3 is TGTGCCATCAGGGGGGGGTTTGCCGGAACCTACAATGAGCAGTTCTTC. Protein product: CAIRGGFAGTYNEQFF.

This clonotype has a handful of counts. This chain uses TRBV20-1 with TRBJ2-3, with TRBD2 matching over 7 bases. V lost 3 bases and J lost 5; bases outside the gene matches: 2. The CDR3 has 12 residues. Germline CDR1 and CDR2: DFQATT and SNEGSKA (reference sequence). The CDR3 spells CSARIAGDTQYF. CDR3 in DNA: TGCAGTGCTAGGATAGCGGGAGATACGCAGTATTTT.

The rearrangement joins TRBV29-1 to TRBJ1-2; D is undetermined. Trimming cost V 3 bases and J 5 bases, with 10 bases left between them. Germline CDR1 SQVTM, CDR2 ANQGSEA. This CDR3 is built from 12 residues. The CDR3, as DNA: TGCAGCGTTGAGGGCCCGAGGTATGGCTACACCTTC. Its translation: CSVEGPRYGYTF.

On this clonotype: At one end, the junction sequence differs from germline, possibly due to a read error. This chain connects TRBV20-1 to TRBJ1-2; D is undetermined. The germline gives CDR1 DFQATT, CDR2 SNEGSKA (reference sequence). The CDR3 totals 14 residues. The CDR3 here is CSADHSGANYGYTF. Written as DNA, the CDR3 is TGTAGTGCAGATCACAGCGGAGCTAACTATGGCTACACCTTC.

This clonotype was seen more than once but under ten times. The rearrangement uses TRBV6-5 and TRBJ2-4; D assignment may be TRBD1 or TRBD2 (6 bases each). The CDR3 has 17 amino acids. V shed 0 bases and J shed 1 base, with 13 bases lying between them. Germline loops: CDR1 MNHEY, CDR2 SVGAGI. CDR3 loop: CASSYSSGAAAKNIQYF. Here the CDR3 DNA reads TGTGCCAGCAGTTACTCGTCGGGGGCAGCGGCCAAAAACATTCAGTACTTC.

This clonotype was observed once. A clone one base away is much larger, so this may be a read error. The chain combines TRBV9 with TRBJ1-1, with TRBD1 matching over 7 bases. Germline V gene sequence: CDR1 SGDLS, CDR2 YYNGEE. The CDR3 has 14 residues. Germline trimming cut 4 bases from V and 1 base from J; bases unmatched to any gene: 4. In nucleotides, the CDR3 is TGTGCCAGCAGCCCCCACAGGGGGAACACTGAAGCTTTCTTT. As protein: CASSPHRGNTEAFF.

Concerning this clonotype: At one of its ends the junction is not consistent with the germline gene, which may arise from a read error. The gene calls are TRBV20-1 and TRBJ2-5, with TRBD2 as a possible D gene (5 bases). The CDR3 has 13 amino acids. CDR1 and CDR2 from the germline V gene are DFQATT and SNEGSKA (reference sequence). CDR3 DNA sequence: TGCAGTGCTAGAGTGAGAGGGAGTGAGACCCAGCACTTC. Protein sequence: CSARVRGSETQHF.

This chain links TRBV6-5 with TRBJ2-1, with 7 bases lining up with TRBD1. The CDR3 sequence is 14 residues long. V lost 2 bases and J lost 2; bases outside the gene matches: 0. Germline assignment: CDR1 MNHEY and CDR2 SVGAGI. DNA for the CDR3: TGTGCCAGCAGTTACGGGACAGCCTACAATGAGCAGTTCTTC. This encodes CASSYGTAYNEQFF.

Details on this clonotype: Its ends do not fully match the called genes, so a read error is possible. The J gene is TRBJ2-5, the V gene TRBV28; D may be TRBD2 (5 bases). Germline V gene lookup returns CDR1 MDHEN and CDR2 SYDVKM. There are 11 residues in the CDR3. CDR3 DNA sequence: TGTGCCAGCAGTTTTGGGGAGACCCAGTGCTTC. Amino acids: CASSFGETQCF.

This chain uses TRBV12-3 or TRBV12-4 with TRBJ1-5; maybe TRBD1 (6 bases). The CDR3 loop spans 14 amino acids. V was shortened by 5 bases and J by 4 bases, with 12 bases between the two germline ends. The CDR3 is CASSVGHGNQPQHF. CDR3 nucleotide sequence: TGTGCCAGCAGTGTGGGACACGGAAATCAGCCCCAGCATTTT.

The V call is TRBV12-3 or TRBV12-4, the J call TRBJ2-3; 8 positions agree with TRBD2. Unmatched junction bases numbered 10, after V lost 7 bases and J lost 4 bases. This CDR3 is 15 amino acids long. The CDR3 DNA reads as TGTGCCAGCACTCAGGGAAGAGCGGGAGCAGATACGCAGTATTTT. Translated, it gives CASTQGRAGADTQYF.

J is TRBJ2-1 and V is TRBV6-2 or TRBV6-3; D unresolved. Germline-derived CDR1 and CDR2 are MNHEY and SVGEGT. The CDR3 covers 11 residues. The V and J ends lost 5 bases and 6 bases respectively, with 5 bases between them. The CDR3: CASSHTNEQFF. For the CDR3, the DNA is TGTGCCAGCAGTCACACCAATGAGCAGTTCTTC.

This clonotype is a singleton in its sample. CDR3 protein: CASSYDRGRSEQFF. The CDR3 DNA follows: TGTGCCAGCAGTTACGACAGGGGCAGGAGTGAGCAGTTCTTC. J is TRBJ2-1 and V is TRBV6-5, with 8 nucleotides matching TRBD1. The CDR3 sequence is 14 residues long. Germline V gene sequence: CDR1 MNHEY, CDR2 SVGAGI. With 2 bases clipped from V and 9 bases from J, the junction kept 6 bases outside the gene matches.

Here the CDR3 reads CASSQHREQFF. CDR3 nucleotide sequence: TGTGCCAGCAGCCAGCACCGGGAGCAGTTCTTC. The gene calls are TRBV11-3 and TRBJ2-7, with D unresolved. The DNA matches TRBJ2-1 better at its end, which makes the J call doubtful. Germline V gives CDR1 SGHNT, CDR2 YENEEA. The CDR3 contains 11 residues.